The next 25 T cell receptor beta chains were all read from a single sample in a study of CD8 T cells in Susac syndrome. Random hexamers were used to reverse transcribe the RNA input (about 0.5 to 1 ug). TCRdb reanalysed the immunoSEQ multiplex PCR reads using MiXCR and keeps one entry per CDR3 protein. Seen here are 180,000 or so distinct CDR3 sequences, about 95% observed once, and the top ten hold about 0.13%. Sequencing input: CD4+ T cells from PBMCs. These receptors all stem from a human donor in good health.

The V and J genes are TRBV28 and TRBJ2-1; D might be TRBD2 (7 bases). From germline, CDR1 is MDHEN and CDR2 SYDVKM. There are 12 residues in the CDR3. The ends were cut back, 8 bases at V and 4 bases at J, with 9 bases in the middle. CDR3 nucleotides: TGTGCCAGCGGGGGGGCATACAATGAGCAGTTCTTC. Protein product: CASGGAYNEQFF.

The rearrangement links TRBV6-2 or TRBV6-3 to TRBJ1-1; D gene ambiguous. This CDR3 is built from 13 residues. Trimming left V 7 bases short and J 4 bases short, with 13 bases between. Germline lookup yields CDR1 MNHEY and CDR2 SVGEGT. DNA of the CDR3: TGTGCCAGCAAGGGCTATCGAGGCACTGAAGCTTTCTTT. This sequence encodes CASKGYRGTEAFF.

This clonotype occurred once. This chain connects TRBV4-3 to TRBJ2-7; maybe TRBD1 (5 bases). There are 15 residues in the CDR3. V lost 0 bases, J lost 2 bases, and 11 bases lay in between. CDR1 and CDR2 from the germline V gene are LGHNA and YSLEER. CDR3 bases: TGCGCCAGCAGCCAAGATCTTCAGGACACCTACGAGCAGTACTTC. It codes for CASSQDLQDTYEQYF.

The chain uses TRBV2 and TRBJ2-1; possible D gene TRBD1, 6 bases. This CDR3 spans 11 amino acids. Germline V gene data show CDR1 as SNHLY and CDR2 as FYNNEI. The V gene lost 10 bases and the J gene lost 5 bases, with 9 bases spanning the gap. The CDR3 DNA follows: TGTGCCAACAGGGAGAACAATGAGCAGTTCTTC. This codes for CANRENNEQFF.

The chain uses TRBV29-1 and TRBJ2-5; possible D gene TRBD1, 5 bases. Germline V gene data show CDR1 as SQVTM and CDR2 as ANQGSEA. The V and J ends lost 7 bases and 7 bases respectively, with 22 bases between them. This CDR3 has 14 residues. Here the CDR3 reads CSAPLSDTQRTQYF. The CDR3 DNA reads TGCAGCGCCCCCCTTTCGGACACCCAACGGACCCAGTACTTC.

V and J are TRBV20-1 and TRBJ2-1, with TRBD2 as a possible D gene (6 bases). Germline V gene data show CDR1 as DFQATT and CDR2 as SNEGSKA (reference sequence). Trimming took 3 bases from V and 7 from J, leaving 13 bases between them. This CDR3 comprises 13 residues. Written as DNA, the CDR3 is TGCAGTGCTAGGCCCGGGACTGAAAATGAGCAGTTCTTC. This encodes CSARPGTENEQFF.

This sequence joins TRBV6-6 and TRBJ1-5; D call uncertain. V shed 6 bases and J shed 7 bases, with 10 bases lying between them. The CDR3 is made up of 12 amino acids. Germline V gives CDR1 MNHNY, CDR2 SVGAGI (reference sequence). CDR3 protein: CASRRLGQPQHF. The CDR3 nucleotides are TGTGCCAGCAGGCGACTTGGGCAGCCCCAGCATTTT.

V is TRBV12-3 or TRBV12-4 and J is TRBJ1-1; no reliable D call. V shed 6 bases and J shed 1 base, with 9 bases lying between them. This CDR3 region has 13 residues. CDR3 amino acids: CASRTGRNTEAFF. DNA for the CDR3: TGTGCCAGCAGGACCGGGAGGAACACTGAAGCTTTCTTT.

V is TRBV9 and J is TRBJ2-2; no clear D. CDR1 SGDLS and CDR2 YYNGEE come from the germline V gene. Trimming cost V 3 bases and J 0 bases, with 12 bases left between them. There are 16 residues in the CDR3. CDR3: CASSARGRANTGELFF. CDR3 bases: TGTGCCAGCAGCGCGAGAGGACGGGCGAACACCGGGGAGCTGTTTTTT.

The J gene is TRBJ1-5, the V gene TRBV2; TRBD1 might be the D (5 bases). CDR3 length: 15 amino acids. V was trimmed by 4 bases and J by 1 base, leaving 11 bases between them. Germline V gives CDR1 SNHLY, CDR2 FYNNEI. CDR3 coding DNA: TGTGCCAGCAGTGTTCAGGGTCAAAGCAATCAGCCCCAGCATTTT. It translates to CASSVQGQSNQPQHF.

The chain joins TRBV6-5 to TRBJ2-7, with TRBD2 matching over 10 bases. The CDR3 loop spans 16 amino acids. Per the germline V gene, CDR1 is MNHEY and CDR2 is SVGAGI. V was clipped by 4 bases and J by 1 base; unmatched bases: 7. DNA for the CDR3: TGTGCCAGCAGTTTATCCCTAGCGGGGGTTTCCTACGAGCAGTACTTC. This encodes CASSLSLAGVSYEQYF.

The V and J genes are TRBV2 and TRBJ2-5; D is unresolved. Trimming removed 5 bases at V and 4 bases at J, with 11 bases between. Germline lookup yields CDR1 SNHLY and CDR2 FYNNEI. The CDR3 contains 13 residues. CDR3 nucleotides: TGTGCCAGCAGTTGGGTAGCAGGAGAGACCCAGTACTTC. Protein product: CASSWVAGETQYF.

This chain joins TRBV2 and TRBJ1-2; D uncertain. Germline V gene lookup returns CDR1 SNHLY and CDR2 FYNNEI. This CDR3 is built from 12 residues. V lost 4 bases, J lost 4 bases, and 7 bases lay in between. The CDR3 sequence is CASSVATYGYTF. CDR3 coding DNA: TGTGCCAGCAGTGTGGCTACCTATGGCTACACCTTC.

In its sample, this clonotype was seen once. The chain has TRBV28 and TRBJ2-5, with a tentative D call TRBD2 (7 bases). Trimming cost V 10 bases and J 5 bases, with 23 bases left between them. CDR3 length equals 15 residues. The germline V gene has CDR1 MDHEN and CDR2 SYDVKM. The CDR3 protein is CAISLGGAVGETQYF. The CDR3 DNA is TGTGCCATTTCCCTAGGGGGGGCTGTCGGCGAGACCCAGTACTTC.

J is TRBJ2-3 and V is TRBV6-5; D may be TRBD1 or TRBD2 (6 bases each). The CDR3 extends over 15 amino acids. V was clipped by 0 bases and J by 6 bases, with 13 bases between them. CDR1 and CDR2 (germline): MNHEY, SVGAGI. DNA of the CDR3: TGTGCCAGCAGTTACTCGAGAGGGGGGAGGGATACGCAGTATTTT. It codes for CASSYSRGGRDTQYF.

The rearrangement links TRBV12-3 or TRBV12-4 to TRBJ2-7, with TRBD1 matching 7 bases. This CDR3 has 12 amino acids. Unmatched junction bases numbered 9, after V lost 3 bases and J lost 13 bases. CDR3 sequence reads: CASSFPGTAIYF. For the CDR3, the DNA is TGTGCCAGCAGTTTCCCCGGGACAGCAATTTACTTC.

This sequence joins TRBV10-3 and TRBJ1-6; no clear D gene. Looked up from germline, CDR1 is ENHRY and CDR2 is SYGVKD. This CDR3 has 12 residues. The V end was cut by 0 bases, the J end by 14 bases, with 8 bases between. CDR3 residues: CAISESDTSLHF. The CDR3 nucleotides are TGTGCCATCAGTGAGTCTGATACGTCCCTCCACTTT.

The rearrangement links TRBV4-1 to TRBJ2-1, with D possibly matching TRBD2 (5 bases). CDR3 length: 16 residues. CDR1 and CDR2 (germline): MGHRA, YSYEKL. V was cut by 2 bases and J by 6 bases, with 17 bases left in between. CDR3 region: CASSQHTSGVANEQFF. In DNA, the CDR3 is TGCGCCAGCAGCCAACACACCTCCGGGGTGGCCAATGAGCAGTTCTTC.

This clonotype appeared once. One junction end disagrees with the germline gene, perhaps due to a read error. The rearrangement joins TRBV6-5 to TRBJ2-1, with D possibly matching TRBD2 (5 bases). The CDR3 spans 16 residues. Germline V gives CDR1 MNHEY, CDR2 SVGAGI. The CDR3 sequence: CASSSNKGSSYNEQFF. The CDR3 nucleotides are TGTGCCAGCAGTTCCAACAAAGGGAGCTCCTACAATGAGCAGTTTTTC.

The CDR3 sequence is CAWSDQGQPQHF. CDR3 bases: TGTGCCTGGAGTGATCAGGGCCAGCCCCAGCATTTT. The genes are TRBV30 and TRBJ1-5, with D perhaps TRBD1 (5 bases). The CDR3 consists of 12 residues. Germline V gives CDR1 GTSNPN, CDR2 SVGIG (reference sequence). Between the trimmed V and J ends, which lost 1 base and 7 bases, there was a span of 8 bases.

This sequence joins TRBV20-1 and TRBJ1-2; a weak D match, TRBD1 (5 bases). The CDR3 totals 12 residues. From germline, CDR1 is DFQATT and CDR2 SNEGSKA (reference sequence). With 6 bases removed from V and 0 bases from J, the gap between germline ends came to 8 bases. The CDR3 DNA sequence: TGCAGTGCGGCACAGGCTAACTATGGCTACACCTTC. Translation: CSAAQANYGYTF.

The count of this clonotype is one. The CDR3 reads CASSPRDWILETQYF. For the CDR3, the DNA is TGTGCCAGCAGTCCCCGGGACTGGATTTTAGAGACCCAGTACTTC. The chain combines TRBV28 with TRBJ2-5; possible D gene TRBD2, 6 bases. The CDR3 totals 15 residues. The germline gives CDR1 MDHEN, CDR2 SYDVKM. Deletions cut 5 bases from V and 4 bases from J, with 17 bases between.

The chain joins TRBV20-1 to TRBJ2-2; D gene ambiguous. This CDR3 comprises 12 residues. The ends were cut back, 3 bases at V and 6 bases at J, with 8 bases in the middle. CDR1 and CDR2 from the germline V gene are DFQATT and SNEGSKA (reference sequence). The CDR3, as DNA: TGCAGTGCTAGTCGGATCCCCGGGGAGCTGTTTTTT. This sequence encodes CSASRIPGELFF.

The V and J genes are TRBV20-1 and TRBJ1-4; D possibly corresponds to TRBD1 (5 bases). Germline CDR1 and CDR2: DFQATT and SNEGSKA (reference sequence). V was shortened by 3 bases and J by 8 bases, with 13 bases between the two germline ends. The CDR3 contains 13 residues. CDR3: CSASREIGEKLFF. The CDR3 DNA reads TGCAGTGCTAGCAGGGAAATCGGGGAAAAACTGTTTTTT.

The gene calls are TRBV7-3 and TRBJ1-3; the D is unclear. Germline V gives CDR1 SGHTA, CDR2 FQGTGA. V lost 3 bases, J lost 0 bases, and 9 bases lay in between. CDR3 size: 15 residues. CDR3 coding DNA: TGTGCCAGCAGCTTGGGCCCAGCCTCTGGAAACACCATATATTTT. This encodes CASSLGPASGNTIYF.